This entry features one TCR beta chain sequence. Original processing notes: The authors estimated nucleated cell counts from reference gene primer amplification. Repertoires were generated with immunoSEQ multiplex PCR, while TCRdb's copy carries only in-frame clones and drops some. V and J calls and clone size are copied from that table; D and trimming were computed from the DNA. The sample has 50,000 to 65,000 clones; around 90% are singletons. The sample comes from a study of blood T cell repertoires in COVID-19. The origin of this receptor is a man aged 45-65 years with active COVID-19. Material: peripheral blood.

The CDR3 spells CASQEGRGGPYNEQFF. The CDR3 DNA sequence: TGTGCCAGCCAAGAGGGGCGGGGGGGCCCCTACAATGAGCAGTTCTTC. The rearrangement joins TRBV7-2 to TRBJ2-1; the match to TRBD2 covers 9 bases. This CDR3 is built from 16 residues. J was trimmed by 2 bases and V by 8 bases; bases with no gene match: 10. Germline V lookup: CDR1 SGHTA, CDR2 FQGNSA.